This entry features one TCR beta chain sequence. With 60 Vbeta and 13 Jbeta primers, the PCR was carried out. Produced via immunoSEQ multiplex PCR; TCRdb's table is partial and in-frame only. This listing includes 150,000 or so clones. The CDR3 has 18 amino acids. Germline CDR1 is KGHSH and CDR2 is LQKENI. After removal of 5 bases from V and 5 bases from J, the junction contained 15 bases not matched to a gene. The record originates from a study of cytomegalovirus exposure and HLA in healthy donors. The chain carries TRBV18 and TRBJ1-6, with 7 bases lining up with TRBD1. The receptor comes from a woman in her 50s in good health and CMV-seronegative. Sample: PBMCs. CDR3 DNA sequence: TGTGCCAGCTCAGACCGATGGCAAGGGGACAGTGATAATTCACCCCTCCACTTT. Its translation: CASSDRWQGDSDNSPLHF.